This T cell receptor beta chain was recorded in a study of cytomegalovirus exposure and HLA in healthy donors. This clone came up a few times. The germline gives CDR1 ENHRY, CDR2 SYGVKD. Trimming stripped 5 bases from V and 4 bases from J, with 13 bases between. This CDR3 is 14 amino acids long. PCR involved 60 Vbeta and 13 Jbeta primers. Sequencing was performed with immunoSEQ multiplex PCR; in TCRdb, only in-frame clones are kept and a portion is missing. The sample carries 150,000 to 200,000 clones, around two thirds recorded once. What was sequenced was PBMCs. V is TRBV10-3 and J is TRBJ2-3; D is ambiguous. This receptor was identified in a man aged 30 to 45 in good health and CMV-seropositive. The CDR3 DNA reads TGTGCCATCAGTTTAATCCGCGGTTCAGATACGCAGTATTTT. It specifies CAISLIRGSDTQYF.